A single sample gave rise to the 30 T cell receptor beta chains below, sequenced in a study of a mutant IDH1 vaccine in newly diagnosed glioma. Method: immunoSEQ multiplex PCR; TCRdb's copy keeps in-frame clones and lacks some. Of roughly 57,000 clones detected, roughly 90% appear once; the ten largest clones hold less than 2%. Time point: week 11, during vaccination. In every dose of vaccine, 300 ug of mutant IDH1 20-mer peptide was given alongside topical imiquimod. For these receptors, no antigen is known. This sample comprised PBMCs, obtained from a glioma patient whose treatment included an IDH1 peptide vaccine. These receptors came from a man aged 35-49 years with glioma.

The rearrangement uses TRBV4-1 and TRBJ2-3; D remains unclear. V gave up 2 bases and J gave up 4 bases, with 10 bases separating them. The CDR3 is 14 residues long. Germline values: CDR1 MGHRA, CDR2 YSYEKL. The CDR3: CASSQWSSSDTQYF. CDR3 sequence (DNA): TGCGCCAGCAGCCAATGGTCTAGTTCAGATACGCAGTATTTT.

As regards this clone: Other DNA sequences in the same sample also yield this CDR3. CDR3 sequence reads: CASSRGRAGGNTIYF. DNA for the CDR3: TGTGCCAGCAGTCGAGGCAGGGCCGGTGGAAACACCATATATTTT. The J gene is TRBJ1-3, the V gene TRBV2, with D perhaps TRBD1 (5 bases). The CDR3 consists of 15 residues. Trimming stripped 5 bases from V and 3 bases from J, with 14 bases between. Germline values: CDR1 SNHLY, CDR2 FYNNEI.

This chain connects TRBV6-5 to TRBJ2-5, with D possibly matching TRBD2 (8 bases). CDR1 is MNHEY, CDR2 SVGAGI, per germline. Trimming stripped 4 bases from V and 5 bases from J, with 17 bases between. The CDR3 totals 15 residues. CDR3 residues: CASSSSGGGWETQYF. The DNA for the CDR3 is TGTGCCAGCAGTTCCTCGGGAGGGGGCTGGGAGACCCAGTACTTC.

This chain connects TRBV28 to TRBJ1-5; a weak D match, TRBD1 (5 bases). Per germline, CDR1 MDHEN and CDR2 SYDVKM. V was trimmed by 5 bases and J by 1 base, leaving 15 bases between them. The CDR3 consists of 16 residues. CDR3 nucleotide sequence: TGTGCCAGCAGTCTCTGGGGGGGGATGAGCAATCAGCCCCAGCATTTT. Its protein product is CASSLWGGMSNQPQHF.

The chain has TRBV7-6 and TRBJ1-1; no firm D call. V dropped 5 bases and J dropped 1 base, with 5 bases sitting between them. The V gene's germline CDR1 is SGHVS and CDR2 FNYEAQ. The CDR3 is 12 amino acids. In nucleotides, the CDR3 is TGTGCCAGCAGCACCGCGAACACTGAAGCTTTCTTT. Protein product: CASSTANTEAFF.

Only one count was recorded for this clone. This CDR3 reads CASSRQGLAGNTIYF. For the CDR3, the DNA is TGTGCCAGCAGCCGACAGGGGTTGGCCGGAAACACCATATATTTT. The chain joins TRBV9 to TRBJ1-3, with 8 positions matching TRBD1. V trimming: 4 bases; J trimming: 4 bases; junction bases outside the gene matches: 7. Per germline, CDR1 SGDLS and CDR2 YYNGEE. CDR3 length equals 15 residues.

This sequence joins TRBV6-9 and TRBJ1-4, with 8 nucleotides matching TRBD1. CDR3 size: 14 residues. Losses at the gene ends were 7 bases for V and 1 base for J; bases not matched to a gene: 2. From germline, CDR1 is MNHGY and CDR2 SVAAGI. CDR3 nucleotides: TGTGCCAGCAATGACAGGGGAACTAATGAAAAACTGTTTTTT. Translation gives CASNDRGTNEKLFF.

The CDR3 DNA sequence: TGTGCCAGCAGTGAAGGCCCCTCTCTATACGAGCAGTACGTC. It yields the protein CASSEGPSLYEQYV. The chain is built from TRBV6-1 and TRBJ2-7; D is unresolved. Germline V gives CDR1 MNHNS, CDR2 SASEGT. The CDR3 totals 14 residues. V shed 1 base and J shed 4 bases, with 11 bases lying between them.

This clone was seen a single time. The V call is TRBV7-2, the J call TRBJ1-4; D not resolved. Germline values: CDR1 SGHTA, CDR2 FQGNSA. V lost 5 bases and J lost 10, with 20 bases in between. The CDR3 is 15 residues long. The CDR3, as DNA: TGTGCCAGCAGCCGAGAGGGAGGGAACAATCTAAAACTGTTTTTT. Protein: CASSREGGNNLKLFF.

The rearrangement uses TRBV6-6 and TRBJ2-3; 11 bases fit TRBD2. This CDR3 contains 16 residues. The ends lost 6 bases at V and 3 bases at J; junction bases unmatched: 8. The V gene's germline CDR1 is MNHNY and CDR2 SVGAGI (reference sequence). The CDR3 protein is CASSRSGGATTDTQYF. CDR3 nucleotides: TGTGCCAGCAGCCGTAGCGGGGGGGCTACGACAGATACGCAGTATTTT.

CDR3 in amino acids: CASSVIPGQSMNTEAFF. The CDR3, as DNA: TGTGCCAGCAGTGTAATCCCGGGACAGTCCATGAACACTGAAGCTTTCTTT. The V and J genes are TRBV2 and TRBJ1-1, with 7 bases lining up with TRBD1. The CDR3 is 17 amino acids. V dropped 4 bases and J dropped 0; count of bases not matched to a gene: 11. Germline loops: CDR1 SNHLY, CDR2 FYNNEI.

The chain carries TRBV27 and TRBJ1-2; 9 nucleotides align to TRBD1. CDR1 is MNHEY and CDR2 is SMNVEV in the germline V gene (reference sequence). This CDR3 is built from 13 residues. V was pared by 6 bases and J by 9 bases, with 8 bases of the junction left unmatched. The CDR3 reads CASSSTGGISYTF. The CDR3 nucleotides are TGTGCCAGCAGCTCCACAGGGGGCATAAGCTACACCTTC.

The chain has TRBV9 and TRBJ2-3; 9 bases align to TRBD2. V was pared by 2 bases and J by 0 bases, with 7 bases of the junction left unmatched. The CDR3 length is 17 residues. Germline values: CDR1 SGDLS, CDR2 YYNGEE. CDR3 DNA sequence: TGTGCCAGCAGCGTGACGACTAGCGGCTGGAGCACAGATACGCAGTATTTT. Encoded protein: CASSVTTSGWSTDTQYF. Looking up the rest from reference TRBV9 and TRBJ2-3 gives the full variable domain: DSGVTQTPKHLITATGQRVTLRCSPRSGDLSVYWYQQSLDQGLQFLIQYYNGEERAKGNILERFSAQQFPDLHSELNLSSLELGDSALYFCASSVTTSGWSTDTQYFGPGTRLTVL.

For the CDR3, the DNA is TGTGCCAGCAGCGTAGACTGGGGTACTCCCTACGAGCAGTACTTC. Translating gives CASSVDWGTPYEQYF. The chain joins TRBV5-4 to TRBJ2-7; no definite D call. V dropped 4 bases and J dropped 2 bases, with 16 bases sitting between them. Per the germline V gene, CDR1 is SGHNT and CDR2 is YYREEE (reference sequence). This CDR3 is 15 amino acids long.

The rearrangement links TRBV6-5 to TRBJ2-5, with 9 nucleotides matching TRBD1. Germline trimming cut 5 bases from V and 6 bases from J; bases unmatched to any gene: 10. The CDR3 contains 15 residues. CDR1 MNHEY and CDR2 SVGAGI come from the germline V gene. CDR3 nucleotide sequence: TGTGCCAGCAGTATCTCCTGGGACAGGGTAAAGACCCAGTACTTC. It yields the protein CASSISWDRVKTQYF.

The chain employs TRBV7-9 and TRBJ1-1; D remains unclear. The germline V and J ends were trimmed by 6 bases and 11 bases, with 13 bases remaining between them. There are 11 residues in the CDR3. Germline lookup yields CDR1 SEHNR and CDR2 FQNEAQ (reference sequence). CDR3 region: CASSKGWWAFF. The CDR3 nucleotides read TGTGCCAGCAGTAAAGGGTGGTGGGCTTTCTTT.

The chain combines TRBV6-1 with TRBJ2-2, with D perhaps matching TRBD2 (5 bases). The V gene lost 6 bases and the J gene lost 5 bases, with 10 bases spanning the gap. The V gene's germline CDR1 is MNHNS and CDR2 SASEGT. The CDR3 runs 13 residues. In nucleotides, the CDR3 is TGTGCCAGCAGCGGGGAGATAACCGGGGAGCTGTTTTTT. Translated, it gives CASSGEITGELFF.

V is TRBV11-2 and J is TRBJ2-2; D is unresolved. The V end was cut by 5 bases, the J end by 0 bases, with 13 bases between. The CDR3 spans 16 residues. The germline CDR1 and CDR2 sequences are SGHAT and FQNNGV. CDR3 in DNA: TGTGCCAGCAGCCTAAAGTGGGTACCGAACACCGGGGAGCTGTTTTTT. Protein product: CASSLKWVPNTGELFF.

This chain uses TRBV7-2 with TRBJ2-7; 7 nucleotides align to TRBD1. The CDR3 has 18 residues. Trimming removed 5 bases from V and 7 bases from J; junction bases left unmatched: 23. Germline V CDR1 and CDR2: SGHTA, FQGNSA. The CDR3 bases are TGTGCCAGCAGCCAACCGGGGTTTGGGGCAGGGGGTTCGTGGGAGCAGTACTTC. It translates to CASSQPGFGAGGSWEQYF.

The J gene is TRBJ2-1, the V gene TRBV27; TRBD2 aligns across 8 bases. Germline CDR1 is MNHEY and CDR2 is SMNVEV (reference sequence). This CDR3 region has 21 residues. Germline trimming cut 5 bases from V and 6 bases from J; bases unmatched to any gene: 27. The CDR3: CASSHQPFDGGAPELVNEQFF. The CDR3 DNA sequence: TGTGCCAGCAGTCACCAACCCTTTGACGGGGGGGCTCCGGAATTAGTCAATGAGCAGTTCTTC.

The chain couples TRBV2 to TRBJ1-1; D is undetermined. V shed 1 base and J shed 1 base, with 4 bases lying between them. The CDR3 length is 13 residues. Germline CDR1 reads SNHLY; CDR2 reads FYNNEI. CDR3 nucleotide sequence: TGTGCCAGCAGTGAAGGGGGGAACACTGAAGCTTTCTTT. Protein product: CASSEGGNTEAFF. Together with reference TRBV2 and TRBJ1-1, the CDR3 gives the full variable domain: EPEVTQTPSHQVTQMGQEVILRCVPISNHLYFYWYRQILGQKVEFLVSFYNNEISEKSEIFDDQFSVERPDGSNFTLKIRSTKLEDSAMYFCASSEGGNTEAFFGQGTRLTVV.

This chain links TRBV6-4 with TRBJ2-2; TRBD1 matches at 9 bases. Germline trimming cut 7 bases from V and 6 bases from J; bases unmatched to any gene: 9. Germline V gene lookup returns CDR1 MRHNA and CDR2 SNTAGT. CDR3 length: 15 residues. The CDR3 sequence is CASMAGTGKAGELFF. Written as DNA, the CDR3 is TGTGCCAGCATGGCCGGGACAGGGAAAGCCGGGGAGCTGTTTTTT.

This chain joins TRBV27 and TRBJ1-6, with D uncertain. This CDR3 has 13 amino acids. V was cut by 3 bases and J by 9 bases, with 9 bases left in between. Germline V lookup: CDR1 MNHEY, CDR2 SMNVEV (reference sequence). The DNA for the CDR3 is TGTGCCAGCAGTTTCGCGGAAACTTCACCCCTCCACTTT. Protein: CASSFAETSPLHF.

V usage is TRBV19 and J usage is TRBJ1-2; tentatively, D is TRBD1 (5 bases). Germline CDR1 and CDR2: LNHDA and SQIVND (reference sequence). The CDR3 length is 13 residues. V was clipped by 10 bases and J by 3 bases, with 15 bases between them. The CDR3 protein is CANDPGHYYGYTF. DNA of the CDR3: TGTGCCAACGACCCGGGGCACTACTATGGCTACACCTTC.

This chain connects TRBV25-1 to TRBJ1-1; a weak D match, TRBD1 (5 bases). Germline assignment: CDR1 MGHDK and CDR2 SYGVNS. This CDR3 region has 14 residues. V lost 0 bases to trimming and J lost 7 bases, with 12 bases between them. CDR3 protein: CASSEYGGWGEAFF. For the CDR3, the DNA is TGTGCCAGCAGTGAATATGGGGGATGGGGTGAAGCTTTCTTT.

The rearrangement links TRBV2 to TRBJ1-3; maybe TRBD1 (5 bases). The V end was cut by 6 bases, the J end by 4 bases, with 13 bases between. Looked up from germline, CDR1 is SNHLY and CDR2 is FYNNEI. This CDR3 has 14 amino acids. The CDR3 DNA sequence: TGTGCCAGCAGAGCCGGGACTTTAGGAAACACCATATATTTT. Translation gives CASRAGTLGNTIYF.

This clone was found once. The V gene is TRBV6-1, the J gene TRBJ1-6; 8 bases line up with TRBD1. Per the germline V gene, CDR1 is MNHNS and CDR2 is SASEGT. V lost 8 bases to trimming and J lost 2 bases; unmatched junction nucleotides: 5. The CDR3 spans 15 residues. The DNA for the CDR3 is TGTGCCAGCGGAGCGGACAGGGCCTATAATTCACCCCTCCACTTT. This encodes CASGADRAYNSPLHF.

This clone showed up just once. CDR3 region: CASRMDSLNTGELFF. Written as DNA, the CDR3 is TGCGCCAGCAGGATGGACAGCCTTAACACCGGGGAGCTGTTTTTT. This chain links TRBV5-1 with TRBJ2-2; D is perhaps TRBD1 (6 bases). In germline, CDR1 is SGHRS, CDR2 YFSETQ. The CDR3 runs 15 residues. Trimming stripped 5 bases from V and 2 bases from J, with 13 bases between.

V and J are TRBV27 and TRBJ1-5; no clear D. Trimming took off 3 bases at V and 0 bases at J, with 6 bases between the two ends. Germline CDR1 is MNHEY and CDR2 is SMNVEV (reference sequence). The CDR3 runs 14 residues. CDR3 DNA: TGTGCCAGCAGTTTGGAAAATAGCAATCAGCCCCAGCATTTT. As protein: CASSLENSNQPQHF.

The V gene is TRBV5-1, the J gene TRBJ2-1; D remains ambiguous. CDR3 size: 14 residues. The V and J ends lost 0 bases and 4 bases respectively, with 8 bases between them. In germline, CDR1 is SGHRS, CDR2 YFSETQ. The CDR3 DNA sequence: TGCGCCAGCAGCTTGGGGCAGAATTACAATGAGCAGTTCTTC. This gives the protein CASSLGQNYNEQFF.